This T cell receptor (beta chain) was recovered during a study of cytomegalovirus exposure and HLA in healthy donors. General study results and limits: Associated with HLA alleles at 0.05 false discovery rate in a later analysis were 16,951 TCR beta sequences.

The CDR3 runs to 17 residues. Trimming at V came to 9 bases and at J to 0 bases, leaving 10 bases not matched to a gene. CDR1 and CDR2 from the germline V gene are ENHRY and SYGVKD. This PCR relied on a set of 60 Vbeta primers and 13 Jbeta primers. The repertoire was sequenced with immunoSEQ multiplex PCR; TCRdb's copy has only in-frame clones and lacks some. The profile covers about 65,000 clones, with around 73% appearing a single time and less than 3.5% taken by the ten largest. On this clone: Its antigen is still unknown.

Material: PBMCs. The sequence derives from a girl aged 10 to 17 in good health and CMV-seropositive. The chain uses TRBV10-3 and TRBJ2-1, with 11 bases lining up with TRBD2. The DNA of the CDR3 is TGTGCCATTCGGGCTAGCGGGAGGACGAGCTCCTACAATGAGCAGTTCTTC. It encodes CAIRASGRTSSYNEQFF.